This passage covers 5 T cell receptor beta chains from one sample sequenced in a study of T cells in Graves' hyperthyroidism and ophthalmopathy. Amplification targeted TCR beta CDR3 regions from RNA transcripts. In the first-round RT-PCR of the TCR CDR3, the HTBI primer set was used. TCRdb processed the multiplex PCR reads anew with MiXCR; each CDR3 protein has one entry. The sample lists over 700,000 distinct CDR3 sequences, roughly a sixth occurring once. The source material was blood. All receptors come from a woman aged 45-65 years with Graves' hyperthyroidism that later progressed to Graves' ophthalmopathy.

The chain recombines TRBV10-3 with TRBJ2-5; 8 nucleotides align to TRBD2. The germline gives CDR1 ENHRY, CDR2 SYGVKD. The CDR3 sequence is 16 residues long. After removal of 2 bases from V and 1 base from J, the junction contained 6 bases not matched to a gene. CDR3 sequence (DNA): TGTGCCATCAGTGAGGAGGACGGGGGGGCCCAAGAGACCCAGTACTTC. Residues: CAISEEDGGAQETQYF.

This clonotype came up a few times. V and J are TRBV6-2 or TRBV6-3 and TRBJ2-1; 9 nucleotides agree with TRBD2. The CDR3 spans 16 residues. Germline CDR1 MNHEY, CDR2 SVGEGT. V shed 0 bases and J 6 bases; nucleotides not matched to a gene: 6. This chain's CDR3 is CASSYSIAGGFNEQFF. DNA for the CDR3: TGTGCCAGCAGTTACTCGATTGCGGGGGGGTTCAATGAGCAGTTCTTC.

This clonotype was observed many times. The CDR3 is CASSPPSKTGDGEQYF. The CDR3 DNA reads as TGTGCCAGCTCACCACCGTCAAAGACAGGGGACGGCGAGCAGTACTTC. This chain joins TRBV18 and TRBJ2-7, with 8 bases aligning to TRBD1. The CDR3 runs to 16 residues. With V trimmed by 0 bases and J by 6 bases, 10 bases remained unmatched. Germline lookup yields CDR1 KGHSH and CDR2 LQKENI.

V is TRBV25-1 and J is TRBJ2-1; 8 nucleotides line up with TRBD1. J gave up 3 bases and V 3 bases, and 4 bases lay outside the gene matches. The CDR3 runs 15 residues. Germline CDR1 reads MGHDK; CDR2 reads SYGVNS. CDR3 DNA: TGTGCCAGCAGTGAGGGGGGACAGGTCTACAATGAGCAGTTCTTC. Its translation: CASSEGGQVYNEQFF.

There are a few counts of this clonotype. V and J are TRBV29-1 and TRBJ1-2, with a possible D match to TRBD1 (5 bases). The length of the CDR3 is 14 residues. Trimming pared 3 bases from V and 3 bases from J, leaving 14 bases between. Germline V lookup: CDR1 SQVTM, CDR2 ANQGSEA. The CDR3 sequence: CSVDYGGRDYGYTF. For the CDR3, the DNA is TGCAGCGTTGACTACGGGGGTCGCGACTATGGCTACACCTTC.